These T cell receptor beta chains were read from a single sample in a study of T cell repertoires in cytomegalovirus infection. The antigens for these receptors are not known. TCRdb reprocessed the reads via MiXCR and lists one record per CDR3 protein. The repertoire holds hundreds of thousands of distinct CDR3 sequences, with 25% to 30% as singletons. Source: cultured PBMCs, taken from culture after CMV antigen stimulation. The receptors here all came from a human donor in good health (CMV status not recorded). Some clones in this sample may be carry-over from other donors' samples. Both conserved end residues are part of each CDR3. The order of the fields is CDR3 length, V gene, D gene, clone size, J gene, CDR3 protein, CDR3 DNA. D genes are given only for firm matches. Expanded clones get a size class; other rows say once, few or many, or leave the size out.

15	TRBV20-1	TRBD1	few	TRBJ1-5	CSARGRDRGYQPQHF	TGCAGTGCTAGAGGCCGGGACAGAGGGTATCAGCCCCAGCATTTT
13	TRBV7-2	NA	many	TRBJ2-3	CASSLGVGDTQYF	TGTGCCAGCAGCTTAGGGGTCGGAGATACGCAGTATTTT
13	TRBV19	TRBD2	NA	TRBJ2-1	CASRLAGIDEQFF	TGTGCCAGTAGACTAGCGGGCATAGATGAGCAGTTCTTC
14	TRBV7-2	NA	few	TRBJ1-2	CASSFSAKRDGYTF	TGTGCCAGCAGCTTTAGTGCGAAGAGGGATGGCTACACCTTC
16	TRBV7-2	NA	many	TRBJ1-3	CASSLYDQASGNTIYF	TGTGCCAGCAGCTTGTATGATCAGGCCTCTGGAAACACCATATATTTT
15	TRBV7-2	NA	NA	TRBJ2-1	CASSLAFGTHNEQFF	TGTGCCAGCAGCTTAGCGTTTGGGACCCACAATGAGCAGTTCTTC
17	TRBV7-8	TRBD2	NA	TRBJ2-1	CASSPRTSGGPRDEQFF	TGTGCCAGCAGCCCGAGGACTAGCGGGGGGCCTCGCGATGAGCAGTTCTTC
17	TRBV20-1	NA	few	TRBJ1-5	CSARRRPGLSGNQPQHF	TGCAGTGCTAGGAGGCGGCCCGGGTTGTCAGGCAATCAGCCCCAGCATTTT
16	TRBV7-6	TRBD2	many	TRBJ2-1	CASSLLSSGGYNEQFF	TGTGCCAGCAGCTTACTCAGCTCCGGGGGGTACAATGAGCAGTTCTTC
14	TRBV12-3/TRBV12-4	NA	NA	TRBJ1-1	CASILAVGGTEAFF	TGTGCCAGCATATTGGCTGTGGGTGGCACTGAAGCTTTCTTT
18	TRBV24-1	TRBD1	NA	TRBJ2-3	CATSDLPGQGAGTDTQYF	TGTGCCACCAGTGATCTACCGGGACAGGGGGCAGGCACAGATACGCAGTATTTT
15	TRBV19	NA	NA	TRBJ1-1	CASRLQGFGNTEAFF	TGTGCCAGTAGACTACAGGGTTTTGGGAACACTGAAGCTTTCTTT
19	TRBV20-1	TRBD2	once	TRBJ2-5	CSARVTPTAGGRIGETQYF	TGCAGTGCTAGAGTGACCCCGACGGCGGGAGGGCGCATAGGGGAGACCCAGTACTTC
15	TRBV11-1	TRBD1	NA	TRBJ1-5	CASSAGTGSNQPQHF	TGTGCCAGCAGCGCAGGGACAGGTAGCAATCAGCCCCAGCATTTT
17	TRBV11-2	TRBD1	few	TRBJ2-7	CASSLNRFQGAGYEQYF	TGTGCCAGCAGCTTAAATCGGTTCCAGGGGGCAGGTTACGAGCAGTACTTC
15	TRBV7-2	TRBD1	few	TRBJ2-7	CASSSGQGAAYEQYF	TGTGCCAGCAGCTCGGGACAGGGGGCTGCCTACGAGCAGTACTTC
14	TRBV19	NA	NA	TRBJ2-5	CASSTPDGTRTQYF	TGTGCCAGTAGTACCCCGGACGGGACCAGGACCCAGTACTTC
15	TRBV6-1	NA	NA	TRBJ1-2	CASTSGGRSNYGYTF	TGTGCCAGCACCAGTGGTGGCAGATCCAACTATGGCTACACCTTC
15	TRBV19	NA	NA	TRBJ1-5	CASSTSDRSNQPQHF	TGTGCCAGTAGTACCTCTGACAGGTCCAATCAGCCCCAGCATTTT
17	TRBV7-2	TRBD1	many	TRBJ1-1	CASSLANRGRVNTEAFF	TGTGCCAGCAGCTTAGCGAACAGGGGGCGCGTAAACACTGAAGCTTTCTTT
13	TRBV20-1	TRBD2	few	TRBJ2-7	CSGRTSGTYEQYF	TGCAGTGGTCGGACTAGCGGTACCTACGAGCAGTACTTC
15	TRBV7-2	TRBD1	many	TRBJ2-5	CASSKDRDGYLTQYF	TGTGCCAGCAGCAAGGACAGGGATGGGTATTTGACCCAGTACTTC